This T cell receptor (beta chain) was documented in a study of cytomegalovirus exposure and HLA in healthy donors. Worth noting for this clone: What it recognizes is unknown.

Study observations and caveats: When the data were analyzed later, several of the most significant clusters appeared to be linked to common viral pathogens. Earlier analysis yielded a pattern in which most TCR beta V segments were productive about 90% or about 30% of the time. The authors considered a cluster of highly shared sequence variants likely to be a sequencing artifact.

Vbeta (60) and Jbeta (13) primers were used in the PCR. Profiled with immunoSEQ multiplex PCR; TCRdb holds only in-frame clones, not every one. Among approximately 180,000 clones listed, approximately 86% were seen once. The V and J ends lost 3 bases and 4 bases, in that order; junction bases with no gene match: 2. Germline V gene sequence: CDR1 LNHDA, CDR2 SQIVND (reference sequence). The CDR3 consists of 14 residues. The chain has TRBV19 and TRBJ2-1; 8 nucleotides align to TRBD2. This TCR was sampled from a woman between 18 and 30 years old in good health and CMV-seronegative. Sequencing input: PBMCs. The CDR3 DNA is TGTGCCAGTAGTATGGCGGGGGGATACAATGAGCAGTTCTTC. Translated, it gives CASSMAGGYNEQFF. Complete variable domain (other parts from reference TRBV19 and TRBJ2-1): DGGITQSPKYLFRKEGQNVTLSCEQNLNHDAMYWYRQDPGQGLRLIYYSQIVNDFQKGDIAEGYSVSREKKESFPLTVTSAQKNPTAFYLCASSMAGGYNEQFFGPGTRLTVL.